These T cell receptor beta chains were read from a single sample in a study of PD-1 blockade in mismatch repair-deficient tumors. Only in-frame clones appear in the TCRdb table, and some are missing; sequencing was by immunoSEQ multiplex PCR. The repertoire holds roughly 45,000 clones, with approximately 80% as singletons. The starting material was PBMCs, obtained before pembrolizumab treatment. Receptors originate from an adult with mismatch repair-deficient cancer. Each CDR3 is given with its conserved first and last residue. The order of the fields is V gene, CDR3 protein.

v_call: TRBV7-3; cdr3_aa: CASSLGRGGLERTEAFF
v_call: TRBV6-5; cdr3_aa: CASSYTGVDGYTF
v_call: TRBV7-2; cdr3_aa: CASSLGFGGGSINEQFF
v_call: TRBV5-6; cdr3_aa: CASSLDRVLADTF
v_call: TRBV7-2; cdr3_aa: CASSFVRGGSYEQYF
v_call: TRBV6-6; cdr3_aa: CASSYADTQYF
v_call: TRBV6-5; cdr3_aa: CASSTRTGKELFF
v_call: TRBV10-3; cdr3_aa: CAIRESSYEQYF
v_call: TRBV6-5; cdr3_aa: CASSYSKASGNQYF
v_call: TRBV14; cdr3_aa: CASSQDSSGNTIYF
v_call: TRBV7-2; cdr3_aa: CASSLTTGPYNEQFF
v_call: TRBV9; cdr3_aa: CASSGGENRGKGNTIYF
v_call: TRBV5-1; cdr3_aa: CASSLMGLAGGPWTDTQYF
v_call: TRBV2; cdr3_aa: CASSRTDANTGELFF
v_call: TRBV6-6; cdr3_aa: CASSYGPPPDTQYF
v_call: TRBV15; cdr3_aa: CATSRDQGSGNTIYF
v_call: TRBV19; cdr3_aa: CASSIVEPAHNEQFF
v_call: TRBV29-1; cdr3_aa: CSARPSAGELFF
v_call: TRBV14; cdr3_aa: CASSQPNQGVTEAFF
v_call: TRBV5-1; cdr3_aa: CASSLGGTGGINTEAFF
v_call: TRBV5-8; cdr3_aa: CASSSSPDRGRSGYTF
v_call: TRBV6-5; cdr3_aa: CASRTDRVNTEAFF
v_call: TRBV28; cdr3_aa: CASSRASGRRDEQYF
v_call: TRBV19; cdr3_aa: CASRLAGGITDTQYF
v_call: TRBV2; cdr3_aa: CASSTTGESLHEQYF
v_call: TRBV21-1; cdr3_aa: CASSSGRPTGELFF
v_call: TRBV5-6; cdr3_aa: CASSPRDRGADTQYF
v_call: TRBV30; cdr3_aa: CAFNRDRGPGELFF
v_call: TRBV4-1; cdr3_aa: CASSQDSSGSYNEQFF
v_call: TRBV5-1; cdr3_aa: CASSPSSRRELFF
v_call: TRBV19; cdr3_aa: CASSIGQIYGYTF
v_call: TRBV7-2; cdr3_aa: CASSPRLAGANEQFF